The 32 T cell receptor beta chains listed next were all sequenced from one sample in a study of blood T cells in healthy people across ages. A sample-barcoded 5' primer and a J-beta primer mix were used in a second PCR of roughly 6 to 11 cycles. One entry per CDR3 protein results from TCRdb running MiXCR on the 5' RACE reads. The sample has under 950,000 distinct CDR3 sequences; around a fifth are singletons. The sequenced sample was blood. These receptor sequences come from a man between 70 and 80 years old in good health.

The CDR3, as DNA: TGCAGTGCTAGACCTCGGGACACGAACACTGAAGCTTTCTTT. Translating it yields CSARPRDTNTEAFF. V usage is TRBV20-1 and J usage is TRBJ1-1, with D perhaps matching TRBD1 (6 bases). Germline loops: CDR1 DFQATT, CDR2 SNEGSKA (reference sequence). V lost 2 bases, J lost 1 base, and 11 bases lay in between. The CDR3 loop spans 14 amino acids.

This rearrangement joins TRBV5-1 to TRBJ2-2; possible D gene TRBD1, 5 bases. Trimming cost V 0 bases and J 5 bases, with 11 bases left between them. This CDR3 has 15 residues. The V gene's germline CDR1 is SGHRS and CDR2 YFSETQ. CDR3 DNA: TGCGCCAGCAGCTTGGACTACAGGAATACCGGGGAGCTGTTTTTT. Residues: CASSLDYRNTGELFF.

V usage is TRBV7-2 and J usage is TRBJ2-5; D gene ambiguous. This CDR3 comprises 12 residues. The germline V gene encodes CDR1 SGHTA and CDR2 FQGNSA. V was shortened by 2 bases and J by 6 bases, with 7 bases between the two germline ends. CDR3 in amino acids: CASSLYGQTQYF. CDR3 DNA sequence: TGTGCCAGCAGCTTATATGGGCAGACCCAGTACTTC.

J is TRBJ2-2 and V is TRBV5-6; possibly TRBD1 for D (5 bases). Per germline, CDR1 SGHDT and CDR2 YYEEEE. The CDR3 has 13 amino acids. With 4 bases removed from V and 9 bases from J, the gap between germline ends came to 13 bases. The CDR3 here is CASSGANRRELFF. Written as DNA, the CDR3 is TGTGCCAGCAGCGGGGCCAACCGAAGGGAGCTGTTTTTT.

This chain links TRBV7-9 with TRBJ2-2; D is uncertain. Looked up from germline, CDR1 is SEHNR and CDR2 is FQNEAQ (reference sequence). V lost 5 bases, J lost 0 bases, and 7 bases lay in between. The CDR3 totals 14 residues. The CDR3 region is CASSAAPNTGELFF. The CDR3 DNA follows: TGTGCCAGCAGCGCCGCCCCGAACACCGGGGAGCTGTTTTTT.

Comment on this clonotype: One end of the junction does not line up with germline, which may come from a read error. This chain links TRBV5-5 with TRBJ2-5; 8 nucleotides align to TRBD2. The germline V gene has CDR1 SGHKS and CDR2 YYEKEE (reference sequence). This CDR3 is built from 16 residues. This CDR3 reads CASHVTERGTVENQYF. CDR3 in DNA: TGTGCCAGCCATGTGACGGAGCGGGGGACGGTAGAGAACCAGTACTTC.

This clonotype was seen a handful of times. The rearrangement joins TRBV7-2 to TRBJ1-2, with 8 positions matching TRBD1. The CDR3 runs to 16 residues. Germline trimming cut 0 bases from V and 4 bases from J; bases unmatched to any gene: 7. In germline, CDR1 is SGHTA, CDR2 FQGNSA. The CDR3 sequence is CASSLAGTGLVYGYTF. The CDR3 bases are TGTGCCAGCAGCTTAGCGGGGACAGGCTTGGTCTATGGCTACACCTTC. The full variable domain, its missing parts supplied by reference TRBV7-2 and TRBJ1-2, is GAGVSQSPSNKVTEKGKDVELRCDPISGHTALYWYRQSLGQGLEFLIYFQGNSAPDKSGLPSDRFSAERTGGSVSTLTIQRTQQEDSAVYLCASSLAGTGLVYGYTFGSGTRLTVV.

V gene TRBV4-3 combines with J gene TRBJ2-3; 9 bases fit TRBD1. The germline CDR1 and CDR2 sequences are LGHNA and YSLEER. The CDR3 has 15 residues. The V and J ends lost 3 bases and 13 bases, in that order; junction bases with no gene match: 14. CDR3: CASSQEGQGHLPKYF. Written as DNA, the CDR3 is TGCGCCAGCAGCCAGGAGGGACAGGGCCACCTTCCGAAGTATTTT.

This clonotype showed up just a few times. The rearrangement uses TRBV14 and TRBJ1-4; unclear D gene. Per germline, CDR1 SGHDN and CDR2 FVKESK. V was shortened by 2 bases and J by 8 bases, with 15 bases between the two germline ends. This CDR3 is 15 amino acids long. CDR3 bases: TGTGCCAGCAGCCAACAGACCCTTATGCAGGAAAAACTGTTTTTT. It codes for CASSQQTLMQEKLFF.

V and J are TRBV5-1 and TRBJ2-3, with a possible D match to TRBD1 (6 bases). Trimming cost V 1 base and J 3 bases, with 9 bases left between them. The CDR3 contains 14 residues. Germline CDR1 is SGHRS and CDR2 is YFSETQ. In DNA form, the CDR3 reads TGCGCCAGCAGCTTGTACAGGGTTACAGATACGCAGTATTTT. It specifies CASSLYRVTDTQYF.

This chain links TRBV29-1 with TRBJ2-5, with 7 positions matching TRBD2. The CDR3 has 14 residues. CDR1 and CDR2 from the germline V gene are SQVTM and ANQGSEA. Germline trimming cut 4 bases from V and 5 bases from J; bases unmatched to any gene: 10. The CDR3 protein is CSVVGGSPGETQYF. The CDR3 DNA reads TGCAGCGTTGTCGGCGGGAGTCCGGGGGAGACCCAGTACTTC.

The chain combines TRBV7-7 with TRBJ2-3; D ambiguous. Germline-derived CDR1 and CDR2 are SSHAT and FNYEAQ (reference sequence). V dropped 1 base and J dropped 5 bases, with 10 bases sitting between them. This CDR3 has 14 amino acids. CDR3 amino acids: CASSLGPARDTQYF. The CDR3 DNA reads TGTGCCAGCAGCTTAGGGCCCGCGCGAGATACGCAGTATTTT. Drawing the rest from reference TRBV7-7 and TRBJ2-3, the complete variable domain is GAGVSQSPRYKVTKRGQDVTLRCDPISSHATLYWYQQALGQGPEFLTYFNYEAQPDKSGLPSDRFSAERPEGSISTLTIQRTEQRDSAMYRCASSLGPARDTQYFGPGTRLTVL.

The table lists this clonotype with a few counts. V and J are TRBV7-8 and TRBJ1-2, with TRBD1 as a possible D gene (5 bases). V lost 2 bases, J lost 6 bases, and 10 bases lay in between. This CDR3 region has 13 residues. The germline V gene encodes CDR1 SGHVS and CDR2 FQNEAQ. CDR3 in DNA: TGTGCCAGCAGCTTATCCTGGGGGGATGGCTACACCTTC. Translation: CASSLSWGDGYTF.

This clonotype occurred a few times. The chain's CDR3 is CASSLRLEKETQYF. CDR3 bases: TGTGCCAGCAGCTTAAGGCTAGAAAAAGAGACCCAGTACTTC. The chain uses TRBV7-8 and TRBJ2-5; D not certain. In germline, CDR1 is SGHVS, CDR2 FQNEAQ. This CDR3 has 14 residues. V was shortened by 2 bases and J by 3 bases, with 10 bases between the two germline ends.

The CDR3 DNA sequence: TGCGCCAGCAGCTTACCCCGTCCCGGTCGGAATGAGCAGTTCTTC. Its translation is CASSLPRPGRNEQFF. The rearrangement uses TRBV5-1 and TRBJ2-1; D is uncertain. Deletions cut 2 bases from V and 7 bases from J, with 16 bases between. The CDR3 is 15 residues long. The germline gives CDR1 SGHRS, CDR2 YFSETQ.

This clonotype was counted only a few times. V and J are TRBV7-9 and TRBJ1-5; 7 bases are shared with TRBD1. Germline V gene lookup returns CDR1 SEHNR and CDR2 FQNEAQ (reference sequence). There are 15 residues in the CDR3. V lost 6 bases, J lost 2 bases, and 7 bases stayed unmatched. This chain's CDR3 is CASSRQGLGNQPQHF. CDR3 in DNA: TGTGCCAGCAGTCGACAGGGTTTGGGCAATCAGCCCCAGCATTTT.

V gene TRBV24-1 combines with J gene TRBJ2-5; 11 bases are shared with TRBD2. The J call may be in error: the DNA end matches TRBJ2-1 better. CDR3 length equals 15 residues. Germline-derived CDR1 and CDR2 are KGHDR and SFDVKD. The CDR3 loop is CATSDPRLAGNEQFF. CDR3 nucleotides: TGTGCCACCAGTGATCCACGACTAGCGGGAAATGAGCAGTTCTTC.

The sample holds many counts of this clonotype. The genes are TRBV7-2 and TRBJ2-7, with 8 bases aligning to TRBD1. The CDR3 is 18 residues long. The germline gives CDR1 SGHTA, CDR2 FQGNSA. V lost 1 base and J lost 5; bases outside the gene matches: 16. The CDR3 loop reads CASSLVAAWTGSKNEQYF. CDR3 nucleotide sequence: TGTGCCAGCAGCTTAGTTGCCGCCTGGACAGGGAGTAAAAACGAGCAGTACTTC.

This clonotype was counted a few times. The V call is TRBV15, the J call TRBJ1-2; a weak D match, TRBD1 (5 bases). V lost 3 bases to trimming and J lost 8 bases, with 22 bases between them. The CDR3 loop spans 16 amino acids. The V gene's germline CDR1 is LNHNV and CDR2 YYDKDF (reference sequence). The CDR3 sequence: CATSRIGGLLAGGYTF. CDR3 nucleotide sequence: TGTGCCACCAGCAGGATCGGGGGACTCTTAGCGGGGGGCTACACCTTC.

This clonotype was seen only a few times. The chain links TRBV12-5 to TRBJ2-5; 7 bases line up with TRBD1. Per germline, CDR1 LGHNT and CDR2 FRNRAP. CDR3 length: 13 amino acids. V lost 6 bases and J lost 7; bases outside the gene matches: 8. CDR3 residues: CASGPGTVGTQYF. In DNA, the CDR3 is TGTGCTAGTGGACCCGGGACAGTCGGGACCCAGTACTTC.

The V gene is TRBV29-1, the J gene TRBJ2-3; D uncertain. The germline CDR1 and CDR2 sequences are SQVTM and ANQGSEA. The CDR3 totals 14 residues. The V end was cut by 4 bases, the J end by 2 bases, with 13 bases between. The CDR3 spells CSVVPGPVTDTQYF. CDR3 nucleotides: TGCAGCGTTGTCCCGGGCCCAGTCACAGATACGCAGTATTTT.

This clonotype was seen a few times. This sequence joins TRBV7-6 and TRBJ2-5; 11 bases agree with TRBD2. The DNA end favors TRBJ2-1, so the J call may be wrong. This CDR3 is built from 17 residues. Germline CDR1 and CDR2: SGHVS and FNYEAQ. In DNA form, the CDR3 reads TGTGCCAGCAGCTTGCTTATAGCGGGAGGGCCCTACAATGAGCAGTTCTTC. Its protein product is CASSLLIAGGPYNEQFF.

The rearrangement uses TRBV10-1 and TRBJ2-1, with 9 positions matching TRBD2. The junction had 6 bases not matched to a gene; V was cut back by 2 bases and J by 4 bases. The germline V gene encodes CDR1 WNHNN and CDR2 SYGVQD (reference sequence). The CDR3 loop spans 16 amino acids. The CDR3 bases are TGCGCCAGCAGTGAGGGTAGCGGGGGTATATACAATGAGCAGTTCTTC. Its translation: CASSEGSGGIYNEQFF.

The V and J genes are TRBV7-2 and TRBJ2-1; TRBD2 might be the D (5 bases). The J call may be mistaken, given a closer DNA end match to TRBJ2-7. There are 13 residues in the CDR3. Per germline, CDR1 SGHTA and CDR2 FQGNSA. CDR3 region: CASSLIGGGEQYV. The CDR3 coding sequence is TGTGCCAGCAGCTTAATCGGCGGAGGCGAGCAGTACGTC.

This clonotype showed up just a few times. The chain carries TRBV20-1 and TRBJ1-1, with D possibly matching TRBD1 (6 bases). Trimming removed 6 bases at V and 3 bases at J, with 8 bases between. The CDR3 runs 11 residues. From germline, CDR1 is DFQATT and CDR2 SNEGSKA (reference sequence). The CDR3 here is CSARQDTEAFF. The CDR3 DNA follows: TGCAGTGCCAGACAGGACACTGAAGCTTTCTTT.

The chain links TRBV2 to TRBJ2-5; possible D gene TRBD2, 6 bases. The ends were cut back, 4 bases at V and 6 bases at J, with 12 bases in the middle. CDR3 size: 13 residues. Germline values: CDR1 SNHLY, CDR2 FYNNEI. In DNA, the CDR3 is TGTGCCAGCAGTGGCAACGGGAGACAGACCCAGTACTTC. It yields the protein CASSGNGRQTQYF.

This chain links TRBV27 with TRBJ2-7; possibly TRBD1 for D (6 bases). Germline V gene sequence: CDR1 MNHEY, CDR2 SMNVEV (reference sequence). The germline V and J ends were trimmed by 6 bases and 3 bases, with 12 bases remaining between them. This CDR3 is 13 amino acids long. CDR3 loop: CASRRDTLYEQYF. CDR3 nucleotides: TGTGCCAGCAGACGGGACACGCTCTACGAGCAGTACTTC.

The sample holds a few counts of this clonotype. In nucleotides, the CDR3 is TGTGCCAGCAGCGCTGCCTTGGACAACTATGGCTACACCTTC. Its protein is CASSAALDNYGYTF. This chain uses TRBV7-9 with TRBJ1-2; D gene ambiguous. V lost 5 bases and J 2 bases, leaving 12 bases between the germline ends. The CDR3 has 14 residues. CDR1 and CDR2 (germline): SEHNR, FQNEAQ (reference sequence).

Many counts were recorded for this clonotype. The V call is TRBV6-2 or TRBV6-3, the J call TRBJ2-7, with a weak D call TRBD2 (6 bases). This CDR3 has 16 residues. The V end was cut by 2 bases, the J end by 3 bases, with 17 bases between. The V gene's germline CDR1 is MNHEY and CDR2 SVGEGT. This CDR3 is CASSYSLRDPSYEQYF. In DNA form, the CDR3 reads TGTGCCAGCAGTTACAGCTTGCGGGATCCTAGCTACGAGCAGTACTTC.

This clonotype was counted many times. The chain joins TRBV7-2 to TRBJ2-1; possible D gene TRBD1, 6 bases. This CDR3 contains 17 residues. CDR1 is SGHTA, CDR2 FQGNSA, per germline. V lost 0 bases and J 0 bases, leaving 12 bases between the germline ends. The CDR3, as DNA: TGTGCCAGCAGCTTAGCACGGTTACAGGGCTCCTACAATGAGCAGTTCTTC. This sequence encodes CASSLARLQGSYNEQFF.

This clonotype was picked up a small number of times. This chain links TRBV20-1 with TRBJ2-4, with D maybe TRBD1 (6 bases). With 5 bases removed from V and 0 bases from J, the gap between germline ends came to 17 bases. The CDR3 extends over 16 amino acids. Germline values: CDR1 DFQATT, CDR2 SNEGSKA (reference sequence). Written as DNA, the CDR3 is TGCAGTGCTCACTCGGAGGACAGTCTAGCCAAAAACATTCAGTACTTC. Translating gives CSAHSEDSLAKNIQYF.

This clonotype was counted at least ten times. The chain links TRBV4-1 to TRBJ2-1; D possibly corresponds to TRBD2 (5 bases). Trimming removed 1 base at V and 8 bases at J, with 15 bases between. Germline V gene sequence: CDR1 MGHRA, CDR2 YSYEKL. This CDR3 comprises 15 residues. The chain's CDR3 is CASSQGMRAMDEQFF. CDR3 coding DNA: TGCGCCAGCAGCCAAGGCATGAGGGCAATGGATGAGCAGTTCTTC.